The present entry profiles one TCR beta chain with its context. Authors' processing steps: Amplified reference gene primers provided the basis for estimating nucleated cell counts. The data were produced by immunoSEQ multiplex PCR, yet TCRdb's version contains in-frame clones alone and is incomplete. The V and J calls and clone size are taken from that table; D and trimming were inferred from the DNA. The sample has approximately 230,000 clones; nearly 90% are singletons. V was clipped by 6 bases and J by 4 bases, with 17 bases between them. Germline loops: CDR1 LGHNT, CDR2 FRNRAP. The CDR3 sequence is 15 residues long. This sample is drawn from a study of blood T cell repertoires in COVID-19. Whole-study context: Acute and convalescent COVID-19 samples came from the United States, Italy and Spain. PBMCs, B-cell-depleted T cells, or T cells provided the cDNA or gDNA that made up the material.

The chain couples TRBV12-5 to TRBJ2-3, with D perhaps matching TRBD2 (5 bases). The receptor's source is a man in his late teens or twenties with active or convalescent COVID-19. The specimen sequenced was peripheral blood. For the CDR3, the DNA is TGTGCTAGTGGCCCTTCCGGGATCAGCTCAGATACGCAGTATTTT. Amino acid sequence: CASGPSGISSDTQYF.